This T cell receptor (beta chain) was found in a study of T cells in Graves' hyperthyroidism and ophthalmopathy. Per the germline V gene, CDR1 is GTSNPN and CDR2 is SVGIG (reference sequence). V dropped 5 bases and J dropped 4 bases, with 12 bases sitting between them. The CDR3 has 12 amino acids. TCR beta CDR3 region amplification was performed from RNA transcripts. An initial round of RT-PCR targeting the TCR CDR3 relied on the HTBI primer set. From the multiplex PCR reads, TCRdb called clonotypes with MiXCR, one entry per CDR3 protein. The table records fewer than 400,000 distinct CDR3 sequences, 15% to 19% of them present only once.

This clonotype was sampled from a young woman with Graves' hyperthyroidism that later progressed to Graves' ophthalmopathy. The sample taken for sequencing was blood. The rearrangement uses TRBV30 and TRBJ2-7; D is unresolved. Here the CDR3 reads CAWGFLRYEQYF. CDR3 coding DNA: TGTGCCTGGGGCTTCTTACGGTACGAGCAGTACTTC.